The subject of this entry is one T cell receptor (beta chain). Its antigen remains unidentified. The data belong to a study of lymphopenia after photon versus proton radiotherapy. The study's findings and limits: After lymphocyte nadir, photon-treated repertoires showed oligoclonal expansion, especially CD8+ Temra.

Profiled with immunoSEQ multiplex PCR; TCRdb holds only in-frame clones, not every one. Of roughly 65,000 clones detected, approximately 91% appear once; the ten largest clones hold about 3%. The CDR3 length is 13 residues. Trimming took off 1 base at V and 7 bases at J, with 8 bases between the two ends. CDR1 and CDR2 (germline): SGHAT, FQNNGV. The sequences come from peripheral blood, collected from a patient treated with photon-based radiotherapy. The origin of this receptor is a woman in her 70s with pancreatic cancer. The chain links TRBV11-2 to TRBJ2-1; D is undetermined. Here the CDR3 DNA reads TGTGCCAGCAGCTTAGGTCTCGGGAATGAGCAGTTCTTC. Amino acid sequence: CASSLGLGNEQFF. Drawing the rest from reference TRBV11-2 and TRBJ2-1, the complete variable domain is EAGVAQSPRYKIIEKRQSVAFWCNPISGHATLYWYQQILGQGPKLLIQFQNNGVVDDSQLPKDRFSAERLKGVDSTLKIQPAKLEDSAVYLCASSLGLGNEQFFGPGTRLTVL.